This T cell receptor (beta chain) came from a study of human T cells and chemical hapten exposure. The CDR3 runs 18 residues. Trimming removed 6 bases from V and 0 bases from J, with 21 bases in between. Germline CDR1 LNHDA, CDR2 SQIVND (reference sequence). This sample's time point: patch test 1, 2 weeks after DPC sensitization. Treatment in this sample: therapeutic diphenylcyclopropenone sensitization with weekly scalp DPC. This clonotype occurred a few times. TCRdb reprocessed the RACE reads with MiXCR, giving one entry per CDR3 protein. Of just over 80,000 distinct CDR3 sequences in the sample, roughly 10% are singletons; the top ten hold about 4%.

The chain recombines TRBV19 with TRBJ2-1, with TRBD2 as a possible D gene (5 bases). This TCR came from a woman in her forties or fifties with alopecia areata. Some clones in this sample may be carry-over from other donors' samples. The sample was whole blood, taken in connection with sensitization to the hapten diphenylcyclopropenone (DPC). The CDR3 spells CASSTTRISDLSYNEQFF. CDR3 DNA sequence: TGTGCCAGTAGCACCACCCGAATTAGCGATCTCTCCTACAATGAGCAGTTCTTC.